The following is a T cell receptor beta chain sequence with its context. This specimen belongs to a study of blood T cell repertoires in COVID-19. On the study more broadly: Acute and convalescent COVID-19 samples came from the United States, Italy and Spain.

The repertoire was sequenced with immunoSEQ multiplex PCR; TCRdb's copy has only in-frame clones and lacks some. The table lists tens of thousands of clones, 82% of them singletons. Trimming took off 1 base at V and 5 bases at J, with 6 bases between the two ends. The CDR3 contains 13 residues. The V gene's germline CDR1 is SGHNT and CDR2 YENEEA. Sequenced input: peripheral blood. The source of this sequence is a human donor in a cohort sampled during active COVID-19. This sequence joins TRBV11-3 and TRBJ2-1; D is undetermined. The CDR3 is CASSLVGDNEQFF. The CDR3 region has the DNA TGTGCCAGCAGCTTAGTCGGTGACAATGAGCAGTTCTTC.